This T cell receptor (beta chain) was retrieved from a study of T cells after yellow fever vaccination. CDR3 length: 16 amino acids. Trimming took 0 bases from V and 4 from J; bases not matched to a gene: 5. In germline, CDR1 is MGHRA, CDR2 YSYEKL. This clonotype was observed many times. Its antigen is currently unknown. TCRdb itself ran the 5' RACE reads through MiXCR, one entry per CDR3 protein. The table has approximately 120,000 distinct CDR3 sequences, about 15% seen once; the top ten hold roughly 45%. Study findings and constraints: Abundant clonotypes from the bulk population could have been carried over as contaminants into FACS-sorted repertoires. Post-booster reappearance was seen for most primary-vaccination clones (96% CD4, 88% CD8).

This sequence originates from a young man who received the YFV17D yellow fever vaccine. The chain joins TRBV4-1 to TRBJ2-1, with TRBD2 matching over 8 bases. Sequencing was performed on CD8+ T cells sorted from PBMCs, taken 5 days after the yellow fever booster vaccination. In DNA, the CDR3 is TGCGCCAGCAGCCAAGAAGGGCTAGCGGGTTACAATGAGCAGTTCTTC. This translates into CASSQEGLAGYNEQFF.